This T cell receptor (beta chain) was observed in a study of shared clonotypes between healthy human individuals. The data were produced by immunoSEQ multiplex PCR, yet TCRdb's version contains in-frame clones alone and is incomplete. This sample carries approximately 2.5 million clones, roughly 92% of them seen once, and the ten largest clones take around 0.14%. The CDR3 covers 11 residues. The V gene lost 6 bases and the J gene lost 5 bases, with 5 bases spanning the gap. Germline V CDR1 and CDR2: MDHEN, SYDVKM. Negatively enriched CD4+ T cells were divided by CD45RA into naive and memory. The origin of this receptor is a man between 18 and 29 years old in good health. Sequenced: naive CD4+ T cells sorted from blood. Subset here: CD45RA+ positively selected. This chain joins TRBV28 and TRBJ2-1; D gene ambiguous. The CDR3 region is CASRWNNEQFF. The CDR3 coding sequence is TGTGCCAGCAGATGGAACAATGAGCAGTTCTTC.